This TCR beta chain was observed in a study of cytomegalovirus exposure and HLA in healthy donors. Looking at the study overall: The roughly 130 validation repertoires were reported in a later analysis to have been generated on the same platform as the approximately 700 first-cohort repertoires. Overall study findings and caveats: While the bulk of TCR sequences proved rare, some public TCRs turned up in many donors. Cytomegalovirus association was assigned to around 150 TCR beta chains.

CDR3 length equals 14 residues. Per germline, CDR1 MDHEN and CDR2 SYDVKM. Trimming took 5 bases from V and 1 from J, leaving 11 bases between them. Turning to this clone: Its antigen remains unidentified.

The repertoire was sequenced with immunoSEQ multiplex PCR; TCRdb's copy has only in-frame clones and lacks some. The table records around 60,000 clones, 90% to 97% of them present only once. The genes are TRBV28 and TRBJ2-5; D gene uncertain. Material: PBMCs. The clonotype was recovered from a woman younger than 30 in good health and CMV-seronegative. CDR3 region: CASSPSLPQETQYF. CDR3 nucleotides: TGTGCCAGCAGTCCCTCCCTCCCCCAAGAGACCCAGTACTTC.